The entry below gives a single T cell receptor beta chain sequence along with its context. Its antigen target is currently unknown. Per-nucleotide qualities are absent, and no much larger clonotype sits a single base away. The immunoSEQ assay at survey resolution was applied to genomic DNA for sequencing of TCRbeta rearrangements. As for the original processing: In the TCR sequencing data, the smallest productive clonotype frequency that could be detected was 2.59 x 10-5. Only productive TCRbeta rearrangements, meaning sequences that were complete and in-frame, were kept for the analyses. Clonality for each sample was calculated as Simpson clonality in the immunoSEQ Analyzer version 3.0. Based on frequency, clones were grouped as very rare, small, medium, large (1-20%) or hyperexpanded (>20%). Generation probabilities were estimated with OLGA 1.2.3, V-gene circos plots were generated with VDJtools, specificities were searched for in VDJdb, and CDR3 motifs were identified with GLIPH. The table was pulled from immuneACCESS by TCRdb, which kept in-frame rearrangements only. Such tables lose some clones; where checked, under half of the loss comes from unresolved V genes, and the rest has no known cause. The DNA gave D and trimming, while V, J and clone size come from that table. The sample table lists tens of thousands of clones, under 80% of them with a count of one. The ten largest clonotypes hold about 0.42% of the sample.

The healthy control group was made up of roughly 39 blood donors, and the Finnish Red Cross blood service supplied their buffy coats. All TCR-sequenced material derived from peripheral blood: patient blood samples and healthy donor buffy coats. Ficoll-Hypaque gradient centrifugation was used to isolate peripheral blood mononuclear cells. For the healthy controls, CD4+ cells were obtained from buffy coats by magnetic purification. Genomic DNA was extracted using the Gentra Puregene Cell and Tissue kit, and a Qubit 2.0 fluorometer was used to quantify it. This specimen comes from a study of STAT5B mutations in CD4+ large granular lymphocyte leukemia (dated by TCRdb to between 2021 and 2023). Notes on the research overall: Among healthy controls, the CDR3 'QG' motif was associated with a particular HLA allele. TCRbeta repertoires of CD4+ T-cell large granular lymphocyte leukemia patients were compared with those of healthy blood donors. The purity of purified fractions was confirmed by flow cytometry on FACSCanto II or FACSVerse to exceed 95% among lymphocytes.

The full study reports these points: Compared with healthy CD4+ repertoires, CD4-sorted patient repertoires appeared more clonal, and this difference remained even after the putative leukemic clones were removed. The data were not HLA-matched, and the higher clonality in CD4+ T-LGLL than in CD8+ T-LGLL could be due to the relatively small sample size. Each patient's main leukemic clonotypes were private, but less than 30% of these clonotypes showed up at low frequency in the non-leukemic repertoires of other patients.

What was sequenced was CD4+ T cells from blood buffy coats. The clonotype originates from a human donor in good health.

CDR3 sequence: CATSSGQGSNQPQHF. The sequence in DNA is TGTGCCACCAGCAGCGGACAGGGGTCCAATCAGCCCCAGCATTTT. The chain was built from TRBV15 and TRBJ1-5; 9 central nucleotides agree with TRBD1. The germline V gene (reference sequence) sets CDR1 to LNHNV and CDR2 to YYDKDF. Spanning cysteine to phenylalanine, the CDR3 consists of 15 amino acids. Only the CDR3 portion is preserved as DNA: 45 bases, with reading frame beginning at the first base. After removal of 3 bases from V and 3 bases from J, the junction retains 3 bases not matched to a gene.